What follows describes a single TCR beta chain. This entry belongs to a study of graft-versus-host responses after intestinal transplantation. Here immunoSEQ multiplex PCR was the method, and the copy in TCRdb shows in-frame clones only, minus some. The table records over 10,000 clones, 80% to 95% of them present only once. Germline-derived CDR1 and CDR2 are MNHNS and SASEGT. This CDR3 contains 11 residues. V shed 5 bases and J shed 8 bases, with 9 bases lying between them. The chain uses TRBV6-1 and TRBJ1-2, with D unresolved. The source of this sequence is a human patient who received an intestinal transplant, so some T cells may come from the graft donor. Material: PBMCs, obtained 1032 days after intestinal transplantation. The chain's CDR3 is CASSYGQGYTF. In DNA form, the CDR3 reads TGTGCCAGCAGTTACGGGCAGGGCTACACCTTC.